This T cell receptor (beta chain) is drawn from a study of identical twins. The study's findings and limits: Models came in too low on out-of-frame TCR alpha sharing in monozygotic twins. Out-of-frame alpha sequences common to twins exhibited a surplus of low generation probability. With abundant cord blood beta clonotypes, insertions were fewer; memory repertoires showed no such pattern. Findings depended on cross-sectional statistics rather than tracking the same donors.

Worth noting for this clonotype: What it recognizes is unknown.

TCRdb itself ran the 5' RACE reads through MiXCR, one entry per CDR3 protein. The data show approximately 670,000 distinct CDR3 sequences, over 5% seen once. Trimming left V 1 base short and J 2 bases short, with 9 bases between. The germline gives CDR1 SEHNR, CDR2 FQNEAQ (reference sequence). The CDR3 consists of 14 residues. This receptor was obtained from a man aged 18-30 years in good health. The sample comprised naive T cells sorted from blood. This chain joins TRBV7-9 and TRBJ2-7; D is ambiguous. The CDR3 sequence: CASSLDQATYEQYF. CDR3 in DNA: TGTGCCAGCAGCTTAGATCAGGCCACCTACGAGCAGTACTTC.